These 14 T cell receptor beta chains originate from one sample sequenced in a study of cytomegalovirus exposure and HLA in healthy donors. The PCR had 60 Vbeta and 13 Jbeta primers. The data were produced by immunoSEQ multiplex PCR, yet TCRdb's version contains in-frame clones alone and is incomplete. The table lists 160,000 or so clones, more than 60% of them singletons. Sequencing was done on a sample of PBMCs. The receptor source for this set is a human donor in good health.

This clone was observed a handful of times. This sequence joins TRBV10-3 and TRBJ1-6; a possible D gene is TRBD1 (6 bases). CDR3 length: 12 amino acids. Between the trimmed V and J ends, which lost 7 bases and 11 bases, there was a span of 12 bases. Germline loops: CDR1 ENHRY, CDR2 SYGVKD. The CDR3 DNA follows: TGTGCCATCATGAACAGGGCAACACCCCTCCACTTT. It translates to CAIMNRATPLHF.

This sequence joins TRBV11-2 and TRBJ1-2; D is possibly TRBD1 (5 bases). The germline V and J ends were trimmed by 2 bases and 8 bases, with 15 bases remaining between them. CDR3 length: 14 amino acids. CDR1 is SGHAT and CDR2 is FQNNGV in the germline V gene. The CDR3 region has the DNA TGTGCCAGCAGCTTAAGACTTCAGGGTGGAGGCTACACCTTC. Protein product: CASSLRLQGGGYTF.

The chain links TRBV2 to TRBJ2-3; no clear D gene. CDR1 SNHLY and CDR2 FYNNEI come from the germline V gene. Trimming left V 5 bases short and J 0 bases short, with 3 bases between. The CDR3 totals 12 residues. CDR3 coding DNA: TGTGCCAGCAGTCAGAGCACAGATACGCAGTATTTT. This translates into CASSQSTDTQYF.

The chain carries TRBV11-3 and TRBJ2-7; 8 bases are a match to TRBD1. Unmatched junction bases numbered 9, after V lost 5 bases and J lost 6 bases. CDR1 SGHNT and CDR2 YENEEA come from the germline V gene. The CDR3 loop spans 14 amino acids. The CDR3 DNA follows: TGTGCCAGCAGCCCTCGGACAGGGACGGGCGAGCAGTACTTC. Residues: CASSPRTGTGEQYF.

This rearrangement joins TRBV5-4 to TRBJ1-4; D call uncertain. The CDR3 consists of 16 residues. Germline V gives CDR1 SGHNT, CDR2 YYREEE (reference sequence). V was pared by 4 bases and J by 4 bases, with 17 bases between. CDR3 nucleotide sequence: TGTGCCAGCAGCCGGAGGTTGCTGGGGTTTAATGAAAAACTGTTTTTT. Its protein is CASSRRLLGFNEKLFF.

The chain recombines TRBV5-1 with TRBJ1-1; possible D gene TRBD1, 5 bases. Between the trimmed V and J ends, which lost 0 bases and 3 bases, there was a span of 12 bases. Per the germline V gene, CDR1 is SGHRS and CDR2 is YFSETQ. The CDR3 contains 15 residues. CDR3 in amino acids: CASSLATDRYTEAFF. CDR3 nucleotide sequence: TGCGCCAGCAGCTTGGCCACCGACAGATACACTGAAGCTTTCTTT. Using reference TRBV5-1 and TRBJ1-1 for the parts outside the CDR3, the full variable domain is KAGVTQTPRYLIKTRGQQVTLSCSPISGHRSVSWYQQTPGQGLQFLFEYFSETQRNKGNFPGRFSGRQFSNSRSEMNVSTLELGDSALYLCASSLATDRYTEAFFGQGTRLTVV.

This clone has more than one count but fewer than ten. V gene TRBV5-4 combines with J gene TRBJ2-3; 14 positions agree with TRBD2. This CDR3 comprises 16 residues. CDR1 and CDR2 from the germline V gene are SGHNT and YYREEE (reference sequence). V shed 3 bases, J shed 6 bases, and the junction held 6 bases outside the gene matches. CDR3 sequence: CASSSMGTSGGDTQYF. The CDR3 region has the DNA TGTGCCAGCAGCTCCATGGGGACTAGCGGGGGTGATACGCAGTATTTT. Filled out from reference TRBV5-4 and TRBJ2-3, the complete variable domain reads ETGVTQSPTHLIKTRGQQVTLRCSSQSGHNTVSWYQQALGQGPQFIFQYYREEENGRGNFPPRFSGLQFPNYSSELNVNALELDDSALYLCASSSMGTSGGDTQYFGPGTRLTVL.

This sequence joins TRBV7-8 and TRBJ2-1, with TRBD1 matching 8 bases. The V gene's germline CDR1 is SGHVS and CDR2 FQNEAQ. V was clipped by 1 base and J by 8 bases; unmatched bases: 7. The CDR3 spans 15 residues. CDR3 protein: CASSLVGTGVDEQFF. As DNA, the CDR3 is TGTGCCAGCAGCTTAGTCGGGACAGGAGTTGATGAGCAGTTCTTC.

The rearrangement uses TRBV19 and TRBJ1-6, with 10 positions matching TRBD1. The CDR3 totals 14 residues. Germline trimming cut 6 bases from V and 10 bases from J; bases unmatched to any gene: 6. Per the germline V gene, CDR1 is LNHDA and CDR2 is SQIVND (reference sequence). CDR3 sequence reads: CASSRDRGSSPLHF. CDR3 nucleotide sequence: TGTGCCAGTAGCCGGGACAGGGGTTCATCACCCCTCCACTTT.

The sample holds one count of this clone. The rearrangement links TRBV4-1 to TRBJ2-2, with D perhaps TRBD2 (5 bases). CDR1 MGHRA and CDR2 YSYEKL come from the germline V gene. The CDR3 extends over 16 amino acids. V lost 0 bases to trimming and J lost 4 bases, with 12 bases between them. The CDR3 region is CASSQETGVRTGELFF. CDR3 sequence (DNA): TGCGCCAGCAGCCAAGAAACCGGGGTGCGCACCGGGGAGCTGTTTTTT.

The V and J genes are TRBV7-8 and TRBJ2-5; 8 bases fit TRBD2. The J call may be wrong; the DNA end is better matched by TRBJ2-7. This CDR3 is built from 16 residues. The germline V gene has CDR1 SGHVS and CDR2 FQNEAQ. The CDR3 DNA sequence: TGTGCCAGCAGCTTAGCGCGTCGGGGGGGAACCTACGAGCAGTACTTC. The encoded protein is CASSLARRGGTYEQYF.

The V and J genes are TRBV7-2 and TRBJ1-2; D is ambiguous. The CDR3 has 14 amino acids. Trimming pared 4 bases from V and 4 bases from J, leaving 13 bases between. Per germline, CDR1 SGHTA and CDR2 FQGNSA. CDR3 protein: CASSSLPDAYGYTF. As DNA, the CDR3 is TGTGCCAGCAGCTCCCTCCCAGATGCCTATGGCTACACCTTC.

A few counts support this clone. The chain employs TRBV6-5 and TRBJ1-2; D might be TRBD1 (5 bases). Trimming took off 4 bases at V and 8 bases at J, with 14 bases between the two ends. There are 13 residues in the CDR3. Germline values: CDR1 MNHEY, CDR2 SVGAGI. Here the CDR3 DNA reads TGTGCCAGCAGTTTCACCCCAGGGTGGGGCTACACCTTC. This translates into CASSFTPGWGYTF.

For the CDR3, the DNA is TGTGCCAGCAGCTTAGTTAGCGGGAGTACAGATACGCAGTATTTT. It yields the protein CASSLVSGSTDTQYF. The chain combines TRBV7-2 with TRBJ2-3, with 9 bases lining up with TRBD2. This CDR3 is built from 15 residues. With 1 base clipped from V and 3 bases from J, the junction kept 2 bases outside the gene matches. Per the germline V gene, CDR1 is SGHTA and CDR2 is FQGNSA.